The T cell receptor (beta chain) under discussion was sequenced for a study of stem cell transplantation in POMP-related autoinflammatory disease. This clone was detected only once. V lost 0 bases and J lost 5, with 8 bases in between. Germline V lookup: CDR1 SGHRS, CDR2 YFSETQ. The CDR3 length is 13 residues. Only in-frame clones appear in the TCRdb table, and some are missing; sequencing was by immunoSEQ multiplex PCR. The sample holds about 68,000 clones, about nine tenths seen once. Here the sequenced sample was CD4+ T cells from PBMCs, taken after stem cell transplantation. This clonotype originated in a human patient with POMP-related autoinflammation and immune dysregulation (PRAID). Some T cells may be provided by the graft donor. The J gene is TRBJ2-5, the V gene TRBV5-1, with D hard to call. For the CDR3, the DNA is TGCGCCAGCAGCTTGGAATTCCTGGAGACCCAGTACTTC. It translates to CASSLEFLETQYF.